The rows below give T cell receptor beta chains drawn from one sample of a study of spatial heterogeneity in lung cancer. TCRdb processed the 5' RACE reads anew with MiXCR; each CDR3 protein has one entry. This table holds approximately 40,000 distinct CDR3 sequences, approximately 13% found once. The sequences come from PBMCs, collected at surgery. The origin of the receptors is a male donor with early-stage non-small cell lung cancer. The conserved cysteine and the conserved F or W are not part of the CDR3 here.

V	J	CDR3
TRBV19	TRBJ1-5	ASSIGEGYQPQH
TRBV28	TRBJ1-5	ASRSQGGQPQH
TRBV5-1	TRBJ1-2	ASSLQPGHPYGYT
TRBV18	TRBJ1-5	ASSLRDRGSNQPQH
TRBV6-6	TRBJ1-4	ASSPHRGLNEKLF
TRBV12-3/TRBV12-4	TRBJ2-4	ASSSRQDIQY
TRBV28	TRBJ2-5	ASSLPLAGMETQY
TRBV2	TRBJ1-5	ASSEDRVAQPQH
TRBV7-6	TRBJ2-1	ASSPRAQRQYEQF
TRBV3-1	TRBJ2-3	ASSQGRNTDTQY
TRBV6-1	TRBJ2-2	ASSQGQSTGELF
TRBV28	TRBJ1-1	ASIFSGLQGLNTEAF
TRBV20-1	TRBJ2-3	SARDRTGSTADTQY
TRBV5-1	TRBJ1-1	ASSLSAGRNAEAF
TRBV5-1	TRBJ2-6	ASRDRANPGANVLT
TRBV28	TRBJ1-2	ASSSPGGFYGYT
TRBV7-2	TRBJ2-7	ASSLAGDWPGN
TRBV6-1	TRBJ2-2	ASSINSGKTGELF
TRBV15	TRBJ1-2	ATSRRTVPGYT
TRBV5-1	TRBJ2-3	ASSSGASTDTQY
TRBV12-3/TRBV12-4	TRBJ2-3	ANSLEGPDTQY
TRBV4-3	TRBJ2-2	ASSLAETSGELF
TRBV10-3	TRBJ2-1	AISGNNEQF
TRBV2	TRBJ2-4	ASIGQWGHIQY
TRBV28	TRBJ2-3	ASMWRGGPDTQY
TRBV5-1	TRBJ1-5	ASSLGGTSNQPQH
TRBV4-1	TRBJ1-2	ASRGSRNFNYGYT
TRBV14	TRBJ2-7	ASSRGHLTYEQY
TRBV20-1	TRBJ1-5	SAKQDRFSNQPQH
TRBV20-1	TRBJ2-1	SRTSGGSPYNEQF
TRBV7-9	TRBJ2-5	ASSPLGLAGRETQY
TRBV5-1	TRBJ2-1	ASSMGQGAGNEQF
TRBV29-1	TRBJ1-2	SVETRKTDGYT
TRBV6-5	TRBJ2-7	ASSERGFHEQY
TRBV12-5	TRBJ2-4	ASSPQENIQY
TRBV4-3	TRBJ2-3	ASSQVRASGRAGDTQY
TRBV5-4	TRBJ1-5	ASSVQGGGNQPQH
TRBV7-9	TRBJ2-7	ASSSTWEQY
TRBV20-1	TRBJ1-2	SASQDNYGYT
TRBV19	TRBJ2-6	ASSRNQGWSGANVLT